This T cell receptor beta chain was identified in a study of T cell repertoires in ileal Crohn's disease. Background on the study: Thiopurines (about eleven) or anti-TNF agents (approximately 20) were given postoperatively to about half.

CDR3 size: 13 residues. CDR1 and CDR2 (germline): SGHTA, FQGTGA. V lost 5 bases and J lost 2, with 8 bases in between. Per sample, roughly 530 nanograms of biopsy DNA were TCRB immunosequenced. TCRdb's copy holds only in-frame clones and misses some; the assay was immunoSEQ multiplex PCR. The sample yields 15,000 or so clones, 75% to 90% seen once. To note about this clone: Its target is unknown.

Study findings and constraints: High-frequency clones were more common in sorted CD8 than CD4 cells. Endoscopic recurrence occurred in every patient whose clonality exceeded 26.8%.

The source is an adult with Crohn's disease. The rearrangement uses TRBV7-3 and TRBJ2-3; no reliable D call. Input material: ileal tissue. CDR3 in amino acids: CASSIEATDTQYF. CDR3 DNA sequence: TGTGCCAGCAGCATAGAGGCCACAGATACGCAGTATTTT.